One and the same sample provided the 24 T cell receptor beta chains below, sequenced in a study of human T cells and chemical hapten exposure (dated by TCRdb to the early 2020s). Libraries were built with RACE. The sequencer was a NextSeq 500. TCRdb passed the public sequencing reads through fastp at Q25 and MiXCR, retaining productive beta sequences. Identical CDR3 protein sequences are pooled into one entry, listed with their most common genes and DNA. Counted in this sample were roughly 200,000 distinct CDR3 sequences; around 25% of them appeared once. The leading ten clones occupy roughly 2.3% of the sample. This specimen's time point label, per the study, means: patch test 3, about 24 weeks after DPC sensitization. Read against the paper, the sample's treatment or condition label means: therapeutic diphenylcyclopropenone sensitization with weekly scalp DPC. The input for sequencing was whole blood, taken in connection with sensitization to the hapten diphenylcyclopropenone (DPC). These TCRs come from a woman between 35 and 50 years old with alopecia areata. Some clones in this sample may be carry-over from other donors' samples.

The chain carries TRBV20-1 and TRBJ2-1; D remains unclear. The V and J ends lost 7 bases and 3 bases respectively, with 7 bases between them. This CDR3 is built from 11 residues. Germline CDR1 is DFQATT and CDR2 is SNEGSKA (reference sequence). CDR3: CSGTRYNEQFF. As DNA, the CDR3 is TGCAGTGGGACCCGCTACAATGAGCAGTTCTTC.

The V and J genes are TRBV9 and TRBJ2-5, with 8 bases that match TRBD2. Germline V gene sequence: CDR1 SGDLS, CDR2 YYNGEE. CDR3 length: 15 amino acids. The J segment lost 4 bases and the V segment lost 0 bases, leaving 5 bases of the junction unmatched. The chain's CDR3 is CASSVASGLGETQYF. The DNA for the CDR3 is TGTGCCAGCAGCGTAGCGTCGGGACTAGGAGAGACCCAGTACTTC.

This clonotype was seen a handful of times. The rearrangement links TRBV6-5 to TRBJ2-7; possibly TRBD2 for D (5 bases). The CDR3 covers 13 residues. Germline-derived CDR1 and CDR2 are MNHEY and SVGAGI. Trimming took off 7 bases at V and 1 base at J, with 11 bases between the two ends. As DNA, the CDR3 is TGTGCCAGCAAATTCGAGGGATCCTACGAGCAGTACTTC. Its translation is CASKFEGSYEQYF.

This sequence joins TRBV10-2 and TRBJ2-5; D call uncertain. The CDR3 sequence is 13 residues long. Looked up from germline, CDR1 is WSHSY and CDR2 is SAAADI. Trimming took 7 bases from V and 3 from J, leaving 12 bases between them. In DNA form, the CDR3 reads TGCGCCAGCAAATTTTCCAGTAAAGAGACCCAGTACTTC. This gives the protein CASKFSSKETQYF.

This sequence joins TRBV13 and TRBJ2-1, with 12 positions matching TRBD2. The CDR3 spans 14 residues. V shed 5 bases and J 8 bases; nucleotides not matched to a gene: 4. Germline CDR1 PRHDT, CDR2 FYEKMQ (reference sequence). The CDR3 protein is CASSPRTSGDEQFF. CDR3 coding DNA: TGTGCCAGCAGCCCTCGGACTAGCGGGGATGAGCAGTTCTTC.

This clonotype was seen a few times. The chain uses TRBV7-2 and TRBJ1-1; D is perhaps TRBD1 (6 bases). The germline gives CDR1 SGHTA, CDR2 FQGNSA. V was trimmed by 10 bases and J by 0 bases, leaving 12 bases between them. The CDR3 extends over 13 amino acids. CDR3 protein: CATRGQLNTEAFF. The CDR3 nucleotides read TGTGCCACCCGAGGACAGTTGAACACTGAAGCTTTCTTT. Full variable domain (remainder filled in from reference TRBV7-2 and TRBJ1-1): GAGVSQSPSNKVTEKGKDVELRCDPISGHTALYWYRQSLGQGLEFLIYFQGNSAPDKSGLPSDRFSAERTGGSVSTLTIQRTQQEDSAVYLCATRGQLNTEAFFGQGTRLTVV.

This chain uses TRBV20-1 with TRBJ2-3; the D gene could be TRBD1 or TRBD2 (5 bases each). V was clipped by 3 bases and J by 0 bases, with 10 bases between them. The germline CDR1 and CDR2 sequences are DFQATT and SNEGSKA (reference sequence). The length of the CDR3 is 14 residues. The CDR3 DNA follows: TGCAGTGCTAGGCACAGGAGGAGCACAGATACGCAGTATTTT. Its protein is CSARHRRSTDTQYF.

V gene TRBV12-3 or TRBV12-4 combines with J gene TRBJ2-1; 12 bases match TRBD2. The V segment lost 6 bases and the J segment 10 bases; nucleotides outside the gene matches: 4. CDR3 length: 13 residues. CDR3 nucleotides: TGTGCCAGCAGCACGGGACTAGCGGGCGAGCAGTTCTTC. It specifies CASSTGLAGEQFF.

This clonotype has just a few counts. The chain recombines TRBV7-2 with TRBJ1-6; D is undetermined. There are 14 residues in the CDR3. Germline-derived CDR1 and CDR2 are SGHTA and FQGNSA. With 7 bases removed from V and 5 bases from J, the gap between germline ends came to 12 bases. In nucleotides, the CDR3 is TGTGCCAGCAACCCGAGGAGGGATAATTCACCCCTCCACTTT. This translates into CASNPRRDNSPLHF.

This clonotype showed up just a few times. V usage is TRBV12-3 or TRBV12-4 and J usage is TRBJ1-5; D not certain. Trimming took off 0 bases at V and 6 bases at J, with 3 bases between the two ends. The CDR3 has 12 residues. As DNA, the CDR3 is TGTGCCAGCAGTTTAGCGCCTCAGCCCCAGCATTTT. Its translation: CASSLAPQPQHF.

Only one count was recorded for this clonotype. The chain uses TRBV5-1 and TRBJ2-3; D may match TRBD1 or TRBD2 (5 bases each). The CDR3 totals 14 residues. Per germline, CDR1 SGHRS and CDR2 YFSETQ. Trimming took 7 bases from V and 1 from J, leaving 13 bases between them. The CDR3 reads CASGGRLGTDTQYF. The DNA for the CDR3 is TGCGCCAGCGGGGGACGGCTGGGCACAGATACGCAGTATTTT.

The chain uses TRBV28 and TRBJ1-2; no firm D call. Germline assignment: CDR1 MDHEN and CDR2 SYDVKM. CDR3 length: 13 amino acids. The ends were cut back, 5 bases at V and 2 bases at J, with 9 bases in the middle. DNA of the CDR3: TGTGCCAGCAGTATACGGCAGAACTATGGCTACACCTTC. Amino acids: CASSIRQNYGYTF.

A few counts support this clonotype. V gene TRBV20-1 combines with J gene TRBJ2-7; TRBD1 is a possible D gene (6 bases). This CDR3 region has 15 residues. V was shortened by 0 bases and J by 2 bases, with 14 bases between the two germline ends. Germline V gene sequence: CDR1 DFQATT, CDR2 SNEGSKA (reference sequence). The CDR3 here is CSARDPTGIPYEQYF. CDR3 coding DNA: TGCAGTGCTAGAGATCCGACAGGTATCCCCTACGAGCAGTACTTC.

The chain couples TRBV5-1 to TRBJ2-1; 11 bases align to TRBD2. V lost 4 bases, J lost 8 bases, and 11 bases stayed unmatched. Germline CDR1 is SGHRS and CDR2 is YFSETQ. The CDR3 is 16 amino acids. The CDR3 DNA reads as TGCGCCAGCAGCCTACTGACTAGCGGGGCGGTAGATGAGCAGTTCTTC. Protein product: CASSLLTSGAVDEQFF.

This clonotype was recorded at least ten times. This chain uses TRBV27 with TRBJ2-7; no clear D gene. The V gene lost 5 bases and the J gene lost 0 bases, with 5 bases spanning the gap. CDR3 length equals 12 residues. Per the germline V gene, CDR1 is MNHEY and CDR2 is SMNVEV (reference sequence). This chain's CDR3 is CASSPPSYEQYF. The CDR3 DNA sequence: TGTGCCAGCAGTCCCCCCTCCTACGAGCAGTACTTC.

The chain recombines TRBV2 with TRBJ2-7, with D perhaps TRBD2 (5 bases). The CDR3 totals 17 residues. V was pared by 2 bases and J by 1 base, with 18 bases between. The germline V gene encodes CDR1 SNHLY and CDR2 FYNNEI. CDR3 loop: CASSEPDYRPGSYEQYF. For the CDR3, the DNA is TGTGCCAGCAGTGAACCCGACTATCGGCCCGGATCCTACGAGCAGTACTTC.

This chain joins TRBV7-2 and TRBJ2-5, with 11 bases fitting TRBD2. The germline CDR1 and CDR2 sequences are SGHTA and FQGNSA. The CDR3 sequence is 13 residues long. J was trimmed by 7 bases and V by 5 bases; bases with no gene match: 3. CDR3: CASSRGLAGTQYF. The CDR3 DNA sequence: TGTGCCAGCAGCCGAGGACTAGCGGGGACCCAGTACTTC.

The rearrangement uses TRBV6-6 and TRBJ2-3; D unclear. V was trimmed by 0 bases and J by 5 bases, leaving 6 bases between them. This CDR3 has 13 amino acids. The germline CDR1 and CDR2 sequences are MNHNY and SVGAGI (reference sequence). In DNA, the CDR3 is TGTGCCAGCAGTTACTCGATCCTAGATACGCAGTATTTT. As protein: CASSYSILDTQYF.

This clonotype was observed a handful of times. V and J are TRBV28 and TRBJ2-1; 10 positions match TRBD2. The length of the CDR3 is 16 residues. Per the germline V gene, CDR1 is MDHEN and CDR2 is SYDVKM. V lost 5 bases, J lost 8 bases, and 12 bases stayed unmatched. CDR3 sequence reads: CASSPRQSGRGYEQFF. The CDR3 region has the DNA TGTGCCAGCAGTCCGCGGCAAAGCGGGAGGGGCTATGAGCAGTTCTTC.

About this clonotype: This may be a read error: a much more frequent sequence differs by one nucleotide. The CDR3 DNA reads TGTGCCAGCAGCCCGGTTGGACGTCTAACCTACGAGCAGTACTTC. Translating it yields CASSPVGRLTYEQYF. The chain recombines TRBV7-9 with TRBJ2-7, with D unresolved. V was clipped by 5 bases and J by 2 bases, with 16 bases between them. Per germline, CDR1 SEHNR and CDR2 FQNEAQ (reference sequence). The CDR3 contains 15 residues.

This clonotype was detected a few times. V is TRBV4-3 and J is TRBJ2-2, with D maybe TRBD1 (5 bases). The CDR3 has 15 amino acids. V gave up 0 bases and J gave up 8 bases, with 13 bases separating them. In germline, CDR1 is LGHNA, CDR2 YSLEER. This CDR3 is CASSQDRGSFGELFF. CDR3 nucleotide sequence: TGCGCCAGCAGCCAAGATAGGGGTAGTTTTGGGGAGCTGTTTTTT.

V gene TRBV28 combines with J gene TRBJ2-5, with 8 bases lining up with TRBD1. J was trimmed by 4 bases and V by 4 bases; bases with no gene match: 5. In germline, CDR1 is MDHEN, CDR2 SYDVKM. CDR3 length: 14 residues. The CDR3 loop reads CASSSRTGGETQYF. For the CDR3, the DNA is TGTGCCAGCAGTTCCCGAACAGGGGGAGAGACCCAGTACTTC. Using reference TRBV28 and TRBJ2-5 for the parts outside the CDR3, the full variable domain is DVKVTQSSRYLVKRTGEKVFLECVQDMDHENMFWYRQDPGLGLRLIYFSYDVKMKEKGDIPEGYSVSREKKERFSLILESASTNQTSMYLCASSSRTGGETQYFGPGTRLLVL.

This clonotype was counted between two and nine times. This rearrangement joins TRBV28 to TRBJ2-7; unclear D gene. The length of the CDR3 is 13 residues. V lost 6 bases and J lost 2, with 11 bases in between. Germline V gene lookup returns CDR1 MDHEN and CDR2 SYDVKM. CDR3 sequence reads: CASSPAETYEQYF. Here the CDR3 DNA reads TGTGCCAGCAGCCCAGCAGAGACCTACGAGCAGTACTTC.

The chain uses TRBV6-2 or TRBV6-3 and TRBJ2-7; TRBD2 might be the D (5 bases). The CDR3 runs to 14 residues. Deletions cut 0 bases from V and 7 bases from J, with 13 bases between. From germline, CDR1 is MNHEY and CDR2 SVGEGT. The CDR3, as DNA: TGTGCCAGCAGTTACTCCCGCAGTTCGGGAGAGCAGTACTTC. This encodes CASSYSRSSGEQYF.